This TCR beta chain was sequenced during a study of blood T cell repertoires in COVID-19. The assay was immunoSEQ multiplex PCR, and TCRdb's table has in-frame clones only and misses some. In the table there are 250,000 or so clones, around 86% of which are singletons. The specimen sequenced was peripheral blood. The clonotype originates from a woman between 40 and 55 years old who had recovered from COVID-19.

The CDR3 DNA follows: TGTGCCAGCAGCGAGGGACTAGCGGGAGAAATGGTGGTCAATGAGCAGTTCTTC. Protein sequence: CASSEGLAGEMVVNEQFF. The chain employs TRBV7-9 and TRBJ2-1, with 14 bases matching TRBD2. Germline CDR1 and CDR2: SEHNR and FQNEAQ (reference sequence). J gave up 6 bases and V 5 bases, and 12 bases lay outside the gene matches. The CDR3 totals 18 residues.